A selection of T cell receptor beta chains follows, all from one sample in a study of blood T cell repertoires in COVID-19. The method was immunoSEQ multiplex PCR; TCRdb's version includes in-frame clones alone and lacks a portion of them. The sample yields around 200,000 clones, over 75% seen once. Sequenced material: peripheral blood. Receptors were obtained from a human donor with active or convalescent COVID-19. The donor label of this sample is uncertain. The CDR3 runs from the conserved cysteine through the conserved F or W.

>TRBV7-9|TRBJ1-3
CASSRYDTGGNTIYF
>TRBV12-3/TRBV12-4|TRBJ2-5
CASSLRQKETQYF
>TRBV9|TRBJ1-4
CASSPDRANEKLFF
>TRBV6-6|TRBJ2-7
CATGTSGRSSYEQYF
>TRBV11-3|TRBJ2-1
CASSLELADTQFF
>TRBV5-1|TRBJ2-2
CASSAPRVYKQPGELFF
>TRBV6-1|TRBJ2-6
CASSEGSSGANVLTF
>TRBV4-3|TRBJ1-2
CASSHTTGGRYGYTF
>TRBV11-3|TRBJ2-7
CASSLRTGVPYEQYF
>TRBV27|TRBJ1-1
CASSLFRGNTEAFF
>TRBV7-8|TRBJ2-7
CASSSWTSGTEEQYF
>TRBV5-4|TRBJ1-5
CASSVGTGGGQPQHF
>TRBV23-1|TRBJ1-2
CASTLRTAWGLTNYGYTF
>TRBV5-1|TRBJ2-3
CASSLIAGGSDTQYF
>TRBV5-1|TRBJ2-2
CASSLVGATNTGELFF
>TRBV19|TRBJ1-5
CASMATLRQSNQPQHF
>TRBV5-4|TRBJ2-7
CASSVGQDRPYEQYF
>TRBV19|TRBJ2-1
CASSVLAGSGNEQFF
>TRBV9|TRBJ2-3
CASSVGAGHDTDTQYF
>TRBV27|TRBJ2-1
CASRAGGSEQFF
>TRBV3-1/TRBV3-2|TRBJ2-7
CASSQDRVWDRGYEQYF
>TRBV5-1|TRBJ2-2
CASSLAGTGELFF
>TRBV5-4|TRBJ2-1
CASSSKRSNEQFF
>TRBV7-3|TRBJ2-3
CASSPGITDTQYF
>TRBV11-3|TRBJ1-4
CASSTDPGAGEKLFF
>TRBV30|TRBJ2-5
CAWRKAGQETQYF
>TRBV18|TRBJ2-1
CASSANNEQFF
>TRBV27|TRBJ1-1
CASSPIGDTIEAFF
>TRBV11-2|TRBJ2-7
CASSLAGLAAPHEQYF